The 15 T cell receptor beta chains reported below all come from one sample, sequenced in a study of T-cell memory formation after mild COVID-19. MiXCR, applied by TCRdb to the 5' RACE reads, yields one record per CDR3 protein. Of around 390,000 distinct CDR3 sequences in the sample, roughly 15% were seen once. Material: PBMCs or a T cell subset sorted from them (not recorded which). All receptors derive from a man between 18 and 35 years old who had mild COVID-19 (a few samples of this study predate the infection). Cell type and time point are not known.

This clonotype was seen ten or more times. The gene calls are TRBV7-9 and TRBJ2-3; D not certain. This CDR3 contains 12 residues. Germline CDR1 is SEHNR and CDR2 is FQNEAQ (reference sequence). Trimming stripped 1 base from V and 4 bases from J, with 3 bases between. In DNA form, the CDR3 reads TGTGCCAGCAGCTTAGGGGCAGATACGCAGTATTTT. This gives the protein CASSLGADTQYF.

This clonotype was seen only a few times. V is TRBV4-3 and J is TRBJ2-3; 8 nucleotides agree with TRBD2. Trimming at V came to 4 bases and at J to 2 bases, leaving 8 bases not matched to a gene. There are 16 residues in the CDR3. The germline V gene encodes CDR1 LGHNA and CDR2 YSLEER. The CDR3 DNA reads TGCGCCAGCAGCCCGCATTTAGCGGGGCTCACAGATACGCAGTATTTT. This encodes CASSPHLAGLTDTQYF.

This clonotype turned up a few times. The CDR3 sequence: CASSDPYEQYF. For the CDR3, the DNA is TGTGCCAGCAGCGACCCCTACGAGCAGTACTTC. The chain links TRBV11-2 to TRBJ2-7; D remains ambiguous. Trimming stripped 5 bases from V and 2 bases from J, with 4 bases between. Germline CDR1 reads SGHAT; CDR2 reads FQNNGV. The CDR3 totals 11 residues.

This clonotype was seen a handful of times. The CDR3 loop reads CSVGGVDRYNEQFF. CDR3 DNA sequence: TGCAGCGTGGGCGGGGTCGATCGCTACAATGAGCAGTTCTTC. The V and J genes are TRBV29-1 and TRBJ2-1; tentative D call: TRBD2 (6 bases). CDR3 length: 14 residues. Germline loops: CDR1 SQVTM, CDR2 ANQGSEA. Between the trimmed V and J ends, which lost 6 bases and 3 bases, there was a span of 15 bases.

This chain links TRBV5-6 with TRBJ2-7; 9 bases fit TRBD2. Germline-derived CDR1 and CDR2 are SGHDT and YYEEEE. V lost 4 bases and J lost 0; bases outside the gene matches: 5. The CDR3 is made up of 15 amino acids. CDR3 sequence: CASSLSGGFSYEQYV. In DNA, the CDR3 is TGTGCCAGCAGCCTCAGCGGGGGGTTCTCCTACGAGCAGTACGTC.

The rearrangement links TRBV24-1 to TRBJ1-1; D gene ambiguous. V lost 3 bases and J 8 bases, leaving 12 bases between the germline ends. The CDR3 totals 13 residues. The germline V gene has CDR1 KGHDR and CDR2 SFDVKD. CDR3 coding DNA: TGTGCCACCAGTGATCCTACGGGCGGGGAAGCTTTCTTT. Translation gives CATSDPTGGEAFF.

This clonotype was observed a few times. The chain combines TRBV20-1 with TRBJ2-5, with D hard to call. Germline lookup yields CDR1 DFQATT and CDR2 SNEGSKA (reference sequence). V lost 0 bases to trimming and J lost 5 bases, with 13 bases between them. This CDR3 region has 14 residues. This chain's CDR3 is CSARDFGSWETQYF. CDR3 nucleotides: TGCAGTGCTAGAGATTTTGGTAGCTGGGAGACCCAGTACTTC.

The genes are TRBV6-4 and TRBJ2-3, with 11 bases aligning to TRBD2. Germline V gene data show CDR1 as MRHNA and CDR2 as SNTAGT. The CDR3 covers 15 residues. With V trimmed by 4 bases and J by 4 bases, 4 bases remained unmatched. CDR3 sequence: CASSANSGGADTQYF. The CDR3 nucleotides read TGTGCCAGCAGTGCGAATAGCGGGGGGGCAGATACGCAGTATTTT.

Worth noting for this clonotype: At one boundary the junction diverges from the germline segment, which might be a read error. The chain is built from TRBV18 and TRBJ1-5; D not resolved. The CDR3 spans 14 residues. CDR1 and CDR2 (germline): KGHSH, LQKENI. The CDR3 coding sequence is TGTGCCAGCTTAGAGGGTGCCGGCGATCAGCCCCAGAATTTT. This encodes CASLEGAGDQPQNF. Complete variable domain (other parts from reference TRBV18 and TRBJ1-5): NAGVMQNPRHLVRRRGQEARLRCSPMKGHSHVYWYRQLPEEGLKFMVYLQKENIIDESGMPKERFSAEFPKEGPSILRIQQVVRGDSAAYFCASLEGAGDQPQNFGDGTRLSIL.

The V gene is TRBV7-9, the J gene TRBJ2-6; D is ambiguous. The CDR3 spans 15 residues. Trimming shortened V by 3 bases and J by 4 bases, and 10 bases separated the two germline ends. Germline V gene data show CDR1 as SEHNR and CDR2 as FQNEAQ (reference sequence). DNA of the CDR3: TGTGCCAGCAGCTTTAGGCGCAGCGGGGCCAACGTCCTGACTTTC. Its translation: CASSFRRSGANVLTF.

This clonotype was seen a few times. The chain couples TRBV24-1 to TRBJ2-1, with D hard to call. This CDR3 has 14 amino acids. Between the trimmed V and J ends, which lost 3 bases and 6 bases, there was a span of 11 bases. CDR1 and CDR2 from the germline V gene are KGHDR and SFDVKD. CDR3 nucleotides: TGTGCCACCAGTGATCGAACCTTCCCCAATGAGCAGTTCTTC. Translation gives CATSDRTFPNEQFF.

This clonotype was detected only a few times. The J gene is TRBJ1-1, the V gene TRBV18; tentative D call: TRBD1 (6 bases). From germline, CDR1 is KGHSH and CDR2 LQKENI. V was shortened by 4 bases and J by 3 bases, with 9 bases between the two germline ends. The CDR3 runs 13 residues. The CDR3 DNA sequence: TGTGCCAGCTCACGACAGGATTACACTGAAGCTTTCTTT. This gives the protein CASSRQDYTEAFF.

The chain links TRBV5-1 to TRBJ2-6; D is unclear. Looked up from germline, CDR1 is SGHRS and CDR2 is YFSETQ. There are 15 residues in the CDR3. The V and J ends lost 4 bases and 2 bases respectively, with 10 bases between them. CDR3 in amino acids: CASSPLDTGANVLTF. In nucleotides, the CDR3 is TGCGCCAGCAGCCCCCTGGATACTGGGGCCAACGTCCTGACTTTC.

This clonotype was detected only a few times. The chain carries TRBV7-2 and TRBJ1-2; D is possibly TRBD1 (5 bases). The length of the CDR3 is 14 residues. V lost 2 bases and J lost 5, with 12 bases in between. The germline V gene encodes CDR1 SGHTA and CDR2 FQGNSA. For the CDR3, the DNA is TGTGCCAGCAGCTTAAGGCGGGACGGGTATGGCTACACCTTC. It is translated as CASSLRRDGYGYTF.

The sample holds a few counts of this clonotype. The genes are TRBV4-1 and TRBJ1-2; D gene uncertain. CDR1 is MGHRA and CDR2 is YSYEKL in the germline V gene. The CDR3 sequence is 14 residues long. V was clipped by 7 bases and J by 10 bases, with 22 bases between them. Here the CDR3 reads CASTPGASRSLYTF. Written as DNA, the CDR3 is TGCGCCAGCACCCCCGGCGCATCGCGCAGCCTCTACACCTTC.